This T cell receptor beta chain was sequenced in a study of PD-1 blockade in classical Hodgkin lymphoma. Study background: Patients had nivolumab dosed at 3 mg/kg, delivered intravenously every 2 weeks. Study conclusions and caveats: Reports described newly diagnosed patients as having lower baseline TCR diversity than healthy donors. Complete responders started with a diversity level that resembled newly diagnosed patients at baseline. By C4D1, CD4+ diversity increased significantly, especially in complete responders.

In the case of this clone: No antigen is known for it.

This sample's time point: cycle 4 day 1 (C4D1), after around six weeks of nivolumab. After autologous stem cell transplantation all patients relapsed, and prior brentuximab vedotin exposure differed between cohorts. Libraries were prepared by immunoSEQ multiplex PCR; TCRdb keeps only in-frame clonotypes and omits some of them. The table shows 25,000 to 30,000 clones, with just under 80% occurring only once. This receptor was identified in a human donor with classical Hodgkin lymphoma. The specimen was peripheral blood mononuclear cells (PBMCs), collected before the fourth cycle of nivolumab.

The chain's CDR3 is CASSEVGGAYGYTF. CDR3 nucleotide sequence: TGTGCCAGCAGTGAAGTGGGAGGGGCGTATGGCTACACCTTC. This chain connects TRBV6-1 to TRBJ1-2; TRBD1 is a possible D gene (5 bases). This CDR3 has 14 residues. Looked up from germline, CDR1 is MNHNS and CDR2 is SASEGT. Trimming took off 1 base at V and 5 bases at J, with 11 bases between the two ends.